This T cell receptor (beta chain) was identified in a study of spatial heterogeneity in lung cancer. MiXCR was run by TCRdb on the 5' RACE reads, yielding one entry per CDR3 protein. The sample has around 10,000 distinct CDR3 sequences, around 3.5% seen once. This CDR3 has 14 amino acids. Unmatched junction bases numbered 6, after V lost 5 bases and J lost 7 bases. Germline CDR1 SGHAT, CDR2 FQDESV (reference sequence). This clonotype was recorded many times. Stated time point: sample taken at primary tumor resection. This receptor was obtained from a female donor with early-stage non-small cell lung cancer. J is TRBJ2-1 and V is TRBV11-1; 9 bases are shared with TRBD1. This specimen consisted of PBMCs, obtained at surgery. CDR3 DNA: TGTGCCAGCAGCCCCGGGACAGGGACAAATGAGCAGTTCTTC. This codes for CASSPGTGTNEQFF.